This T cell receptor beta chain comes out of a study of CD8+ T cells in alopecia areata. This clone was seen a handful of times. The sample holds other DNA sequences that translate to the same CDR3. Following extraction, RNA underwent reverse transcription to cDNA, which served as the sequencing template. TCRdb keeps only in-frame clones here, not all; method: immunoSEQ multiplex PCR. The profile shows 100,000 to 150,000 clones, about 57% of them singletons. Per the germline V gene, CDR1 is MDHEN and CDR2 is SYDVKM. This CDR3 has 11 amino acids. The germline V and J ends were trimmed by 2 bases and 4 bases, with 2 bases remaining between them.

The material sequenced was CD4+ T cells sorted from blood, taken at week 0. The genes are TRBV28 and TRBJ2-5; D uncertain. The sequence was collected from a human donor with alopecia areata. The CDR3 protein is CASSLRETQYF. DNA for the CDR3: TGTGCCAGCAGTTTACGAGAGACCCAGTACTTC.